These 25 T cell receptor beta chains originate from one sample sequenced in a study of T cell repertoires in cytomegalovirus infection. One entry per CDR3 protein, called by TCRdb with MiXCR from the reads. The sample contains under 800,000 distinct CDR3 sequences, around 24% of which appear only once. The sample was CD8+ T cells from PBMCs. These receptors came from a human donor in good health (CMV status not recorded). Some clones in this sample may be carry-over from other donors' samples.

This clonotype has more than one count but fewer than ten. The J gene is TRBJ2-7, the V gene TRBV12-3 or TRBV12-4; D unresolved. The CDR3 length is 12 residues. The V and J ends lost 3 bases and 3 bases respectively, with 6 bases between them. The CDR3 spells CASSFEFYEQYV. The DNA of the CDR3 is TGTGCCAGCAGTTTTGAGTTCTACGAGCAGTACGTC.

This clonotype has a count of ten or more. The chain links TRBV28 to TRBJ1-1; unclear D gene. This CDR3 comprises 15 residues. The V end lost 1 base, the J end lost 4 bases, and 13 bases lay between the germline ends. Germline V gene lookup returns CDR1 MDHEN and CDR2 SYDVKM. The CDR3 loop reads CASSLYLDRATEAFF. In DNA, the CDR3 is TGTGCCAGCAGTTTATACCTTGACCGGGCCACTGAAGCTTTCTTT.

V is TRBV19 and J is TRBJ1-5, with 9 bases that match TRBD1. Germline loops: CDR1 LNHDA, CDR2 SQIVND (reference sequence). The CDR3 has 15 amino acids. Trimming removed 2 bases from V and 6 bases from J; junction bases left unmatched: 5. CDR3 in DNA: TGTGCCAGTAGTATACTCGGACAGGGGTTTCAGCCCCAGCATTTT. The encoded protein is CASSILGQGFQPQHF.

A word on this clonotype: A much larger clone differs by one base, so this may be a read error. The chain carries TRBV7-2 and TRBJ2-1, with TRBD2 as a possible D gene (6 bases). The CDR3 loop spans 15 amino acids. Germline assignment: CDR1 SGHTA and CDR2 FQGNSA. Trimming took off 0 bases at V and 9 bases at J, with 15 bases between the two ends. The CDR3 bases are TGTGCCAGCAGCTTAGCCGCGGAGGGGTTTGGTGAGCAGTTCTTC. Encoded protein: CASSLAAEGFGEQFF.

Details on this clonotype: A much larger clone sits a single nucleotide away, making a read error possible. The chain couples TRBV28 to TRBJ1-5; no reliable D call. Per the germline V gene, CDR1 is MDHEN and CDR2 is SYDVKM. The CDR3 contains 18 residues. V was trimmed by 5 bases and J by 3 bases, leaving 23 bases between them. The CDR3 sequence: CASSPDPTHPYNNQPQHF. In nucleotides, the CDR3 is TGTGCCAGCAGTCCTGATCCGACCCACCCATATAACAATCAGCCCCAGCATTTT.

This clonotype was found a few times. The chain is built from TRBV20-1 and TRBJ2-2, with 7 bases that match TRBD2. Germline assignment: CDR1 DFQATT and CDR2 SNEGSKA (reference sequence). The CDR3 consists of 15 residues. CDR3: CSLRGEGRYTGELFF. The CDR3 region has the DNA TGCAGCCTCCGAGGGGAGGGGAGGTACACCGGGGAGCTGTTTTTT.

This clonotype turned up a few times. This chain joins TRBV20-1 and TRBJ2-7, with D unclear. CDR3 length: 13 amino acids. Germline-derived CDR1 and CDR2 are DFQATT and SNEGSKA (reference sequence). V was cut by 1 base and J by 0 bases, with 7 bases left in between. DNA for the CDR3: TGCAGTGCTAGAGCGGCCGCCTCCTACGAGCAGTACTTC. It specifies CSARAAASYEQYF.

The chain is built from TRBV6-2 or TRBV6-3 and TRBJ2-1; D possibly uses TRBD1 or TRBD2 (6 bases each). The V end was cut by 6 bases, the J end by 5 bases, with 20 bases between. The CDR3 length is 16 residues. Looked up from germline, CDR1 is MNHEY and CDR2 is SVGEGT. Written as DNA, the CDR3 is TGTGCCAGCAGCGGGGGCGGAGGGGCCGTTGACAATGAGCAGTTCTTC. Protein product: CASSGGGGAVDNEQFF.

This clonotype was counted many times. V gene TRBV7-2 combines with J gene TRBJ2-5, with D perhaps TRBD1 (6 bases). CDR3 length: 18 residues. CDR1 and CDR2 (germline): SGHTA, FQGNSA. The ends were cut back, 0 bases at V and 3 bases at J, with 20 bases in the middle. The chain's CDR3 is CASSLATLAVWTEETQYF. CDR3 sequence (DNA): TGTGCCAGCAGCTTAGCGACGCTTGCCGTGTGGACAGAAGAGACCCAGTACTTC.

This chain links TRBV28 with TRBJ2-6, with 7 bases lining up with TRBD1. CDR1 and CDR2 (germline): MDHEN, SYDVKM. V lost 5 bases, J lost 3 bases, and 7 bases stayed unmatched. The CDR3 is 16 amino acids. CDR3 residues: CASSRARGFGANVLTF. CDR3 nucleotides: TGTGCCAGCAGTCGCGCCAGGGGGTTTGGGGCCAACGTCCTGACTTTC.

The chain carries TRBV20-1 and TRBJ2-1; the match to TRBD1 covers 8 bases. The CDR3 contains 17 residues. Unmatched junction bases numbered 15, after V lost 0 bases and J lost 8 bases. CDR1 and CDR2 (germline): DFQATT, SNEGSKA (reference sequence). The CDR3 nucleotides read TGCAGTGCTAGAGATTTAATCGGCCAGGGGGCCTGGGATGAGCAGTTCTTC. Amino acids: CSARDLIGQGAWDEQFF.

In this sample, this clonotype turned up a few times. The chain employs TRBV10-3 and TRBJ2-2, with D unclear. Germline loops: CDR1 ENHRY, CDR2 SYGVKD. V was clipped by 0 bases and J by 2 bases, with 13 bases between them. This CDR3 has 17 residues. This CDR3 reads CAISESFASFNTGELFF. The CDR3 bases are TGTGCCATCAGTGAGTCCTTTGCCTCATTTAACACCGGGGAGCTGTTTTTT.

The chain has TRBV11-2 and TRBJ2-7; D is ambiguous. Germline V CDR1 and CDR2: SGHAT, FQNNGV. The CDR3 sequence is 10 residues long. V was cut by 4 bases and J by 6 bases, with 4 bases left in between. The CDR3 sequence is CASSSREQYF. CDR3 bases: TGTGCCAGCAGCTCACGCGAGCAGTACTTC.

This chain links TRBV9 with TRBJ2-3; 9 bases are a match to TRBD2. The CDR3 covers 16 residues. J was trimmed by 0 bases and V by 0 bases; bases with no gene match: 2. Germline V gene sequence: CDR1 SGDLS, CDR2 YYNGEE. The CDR3 is CASSVVAGESTDTQYF. CDR3 sequence (DNA): TGTGCCAGCAGCGTAGTAGCGGGGGAGAGCACAGATACGCAGTATTTT.

The gene calls are TRBV27 and TRBJ2-5; TRBD2 agrees at 9 bases. The CDR3 is made up of 15 amino acids. The germline CDR1 and CDR2 sequences are MNHEY and SMNVEV (reference sequence). J was trimmed by 3 bases and V by 6 bases; bases with no gene match: 8. CDR3: CASREKRGAEETQYF. CDR3 bases: TGTGCCAGCAGGGAGAAGCGGGGGGCCGAAGAGACCCAGTACTTC.

This clonotype was counted a few times. The chain couples TRBV5-1 to TRBJ1-4; perhaps TRBD1 as D (6 bases). This CDR3 has 17 residues. V lost 0 bases and J 0 bases, leaving 12 bases between the germline ends. CDR1 is SGHRS, CDR2 YFSETQ, per germline. CDR3 in DNA: TGCGCCAGCAGCTTGGACCCACAGGGTGCAACTAATGAAAAACTGTTTTTT. Its translation: CASSLDPQGATNEKLFF.

A few counts support this clonotype. The chain combines TRBV7-9 with TRBJ2-2, with D perhaps TRBD2 (6 bases). CDR1 is SEHNR, CDR2 FQNEAQ, per germline (reference sequence). The CDR3 runs 15 residues. V lost 3 bases and J 3 bases, leaving 11 bases between the germline ends. CDR3 amino acids: CASSFKGGDTGELFF. CDR3 DNA sequence: TGTGCCAGCAGCTTTAAGGGAGGCGACACCGGGGAGCTGTTTTTT.

In its sample, this clonotype was seen a few times. The gene calls are TRBV7-9 and TRBJ1-2; TRBD1 might be the D (6 bases). Germline assignment: CDR1 SEHNR and CDR2 FQNEAQ (reference sequence). V lost 5 bases and J lost 4, with 17 bases in between. The CDR3 runs to 15 residues. CDR3 region: CASSRSPGDPYGYTF. CDR3 bases: TGTGCCAGCAGCCGAAGCCCAGGGGACCCCTATGGCTACACCTTC.

The genes are TRBV20-1 and TRBJ2-1; 9 positions match TRBD1. There are 13 residues in the CDR3. V was pared by 6 bases and J by 8 bases, with 8 bases of the junction left unmatched. CDR1 DFQATT and CDR2 SNEGSKA come from the germline V gene (reference sequence). CDR3 amino acids: CSAPDRGGDEQFF. CDR3 in DNA: TGCAGTGCCCCGGACAGGGGTGGCGATGAGCAGTTCTTC.

In its sample, this clonotype was seen many times. J is TRBJ2-1 and V is TRBV6-1, with 9 bases identical to TRBD1. This CDR3 has 15 amino acids. Germline CDR1 is MNHNS and CDR2 is SASEGT. With 6 bases clipped from V and 4 bases from J, the junction kept 7 bases outside the gene matches. In DNA form, the CDR3 reads TGTGCCAGCAGCACCGGGACAGGGCCGTACAATGAGCAGTTCTTC. It is translated as CASSTGTGPYNEQFF.

Turning to this clonotype: Just one base apart from a much larger clone, this may be a read error. This chain connects TRBV28 to TRBJ1-1; D unresolved. CDR3 length: 19 amino acids. Germline CDR1 reads MDHEN; CDR2 reads SYDVKM. CDR3 in DNA: TGTGCCAGCGGTTTGCCTTCGGCCCCCCGGTGGCGGATGAACACTGAAGCTTTCTTT. This codes for CASGLPSAPRWRMNTEAFF.

Concerning this clonotype: The CDR3 does not close with the conserved phenylalanine or tryptophan, likely indicating a read error. This chain uses TRBV2 with TRBJ1-5, with 7 bases lining up with TRBD1. Trimming at V came to 6 bases and at J to 1 base, leaving 3 bases not matched to a gene. This CDR3 contains 14 residues. Per germline, CDR1 SNHLY and CDR2 FYNNEI. In DNA form, the CDR3 reads TGTGCCAGCAGGGCGACAGGGAGCAATCAGCCCCAGCATTAT. This translates into CASRATGSNQPQHY.

This sequence joins TRBV6-1 and TRBJ2-1, with TRBD2 identical over 10 bases. The CDR3 runs 15 residues. The germline V gene has CDR1 MNHNS and CDR2 SASEGT. With 3 bases clipped from V and 5 bases from J, the junction kept 4 bases outside the gene matches. The CDR3 reads CASSDLAGAHNEQFF. Written as DNA, the CDR3 is TGTGCCAGCAGTGACCTAGCGGGGGCCCACAATGAGCAGTTCTTC.

This clonotype was seen ten or more times. This rearrangement joins TRBV7-2 to TRBJ2-5, with 10 bases matching TRBD2. This CDR3 contains 19 residues. V lost 1 base, J lost 5 bases, and 16 bases stayed unmatched. In germline, CDR1 is SGHTA, CDR2 FQGNSA. The CDR3 bases are TGTGCCAGCAGCTTAGAGGACTGGTTAGCGGGGGGCGGGAGGGAGACCCAGTACTTC. This encodes CASSLEDWLAGGGRETQYF.

The sample holds one count of this clonotype. This chain joins TRBV7-6 and TRBJ1-2, with 7 bases fitting TRBD1. This CDR3 is 15 amino acids long. CDR1 and CDR2 from the germline V gene are SGHVS and FNYEAQ. The junction had 6 bases not matched to a gene; V was cut back by 2 bases and J by 3 bases. CDR3 protein: CASSLSGGGHYGYTF. CDR3 DNA sequence: TGTGCCAGCAGCTTAAGTGGAGGGGGCCACTATGGCTACACCTTC.